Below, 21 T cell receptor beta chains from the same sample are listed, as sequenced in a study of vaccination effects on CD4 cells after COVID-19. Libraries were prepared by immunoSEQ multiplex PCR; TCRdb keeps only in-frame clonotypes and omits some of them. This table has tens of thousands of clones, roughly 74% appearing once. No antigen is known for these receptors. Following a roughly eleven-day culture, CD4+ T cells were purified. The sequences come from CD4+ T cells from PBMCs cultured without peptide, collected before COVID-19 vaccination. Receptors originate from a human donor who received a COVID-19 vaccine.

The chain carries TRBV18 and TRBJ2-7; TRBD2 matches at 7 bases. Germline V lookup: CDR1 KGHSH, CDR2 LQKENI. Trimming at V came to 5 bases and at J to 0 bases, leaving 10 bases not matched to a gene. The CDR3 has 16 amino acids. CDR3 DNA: TGTGCCAGCTCAATGCTAGCGGAGTGGAGCTCCTACGAGCAGTACTTC. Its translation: CASSMLAEWSSYEQYF.

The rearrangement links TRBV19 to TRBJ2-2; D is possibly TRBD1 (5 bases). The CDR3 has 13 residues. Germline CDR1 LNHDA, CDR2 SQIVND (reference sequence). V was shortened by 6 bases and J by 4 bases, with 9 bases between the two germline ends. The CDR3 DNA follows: TGTGCCAGTAGGACAGAATCCACCGGGGAGCTGTTTTTT. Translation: CASRTESTGELFF.

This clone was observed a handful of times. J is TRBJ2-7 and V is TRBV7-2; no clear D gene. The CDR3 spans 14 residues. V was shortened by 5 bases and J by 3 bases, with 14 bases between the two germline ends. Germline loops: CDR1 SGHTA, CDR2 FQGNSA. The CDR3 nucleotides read TGTGCCAGCAGCCCCCGGACGGAACGCTACGAGCAGTACTTC. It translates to CASSPRTERYEQYF.

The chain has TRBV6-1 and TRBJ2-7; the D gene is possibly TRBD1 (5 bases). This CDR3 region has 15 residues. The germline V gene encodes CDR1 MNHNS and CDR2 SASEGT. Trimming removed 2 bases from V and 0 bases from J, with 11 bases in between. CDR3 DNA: TGTGCCAGCAGTGAAATCCAGGGCTTCTCCTACGAGCAGTACTTC. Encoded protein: CASSEIQGFSYEQYF.

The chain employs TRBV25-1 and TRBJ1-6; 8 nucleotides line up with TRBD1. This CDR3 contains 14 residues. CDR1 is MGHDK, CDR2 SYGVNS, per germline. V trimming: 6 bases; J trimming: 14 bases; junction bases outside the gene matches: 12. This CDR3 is CASRGTGPIQSLHF. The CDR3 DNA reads TGTGCCAGCAGGGGGACAGGACCTATTCAATCCCTCCACTTT.

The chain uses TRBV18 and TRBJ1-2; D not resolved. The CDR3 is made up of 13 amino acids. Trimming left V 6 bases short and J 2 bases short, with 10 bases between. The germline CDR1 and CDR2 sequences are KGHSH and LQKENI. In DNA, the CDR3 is TGTGCCAGCTCGCCCGACGGGAACTATGGCTACACCTTC. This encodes CASSPDGNYGYTF.

CDR3 in DNA: TGCGCCAGCAGCTTGGAAGGGGCAACTAATGAAAAACTGTTTTTT. It is translated as CASSLEGATNEKLFF. The chain employs TRBV5-1 and TRBJ1-4; maybe TRBD1 (5 bases). Germline CDR1 reads SGHRS; CDR2 reads YFSETQ. CDR3 length: 15 amino acids. V shed 0 bases and J shed 0 bases, with 6 bases lying between them.

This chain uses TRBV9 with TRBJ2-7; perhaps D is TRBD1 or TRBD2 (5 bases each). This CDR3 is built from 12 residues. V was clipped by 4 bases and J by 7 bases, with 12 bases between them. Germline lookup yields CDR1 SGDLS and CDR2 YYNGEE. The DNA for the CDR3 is TGTGCCAGCAGCTCACTAGGGGAAGAGCAGTACTTC. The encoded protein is CASSSLGEEQYF.

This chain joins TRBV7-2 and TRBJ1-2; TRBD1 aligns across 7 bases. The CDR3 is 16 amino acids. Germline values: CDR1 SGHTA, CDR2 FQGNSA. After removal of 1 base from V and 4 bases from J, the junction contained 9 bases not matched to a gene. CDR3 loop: CASSLGPGQRSYGYTF. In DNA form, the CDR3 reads TGTGCCAGCAGCTTAGGCCCGGGACAGCGGAGCTATGGCTACACCTTC.

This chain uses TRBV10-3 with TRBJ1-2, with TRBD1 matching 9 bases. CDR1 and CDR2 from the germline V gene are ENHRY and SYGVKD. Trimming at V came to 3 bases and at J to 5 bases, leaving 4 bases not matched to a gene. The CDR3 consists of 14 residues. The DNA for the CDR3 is TGTGCCATCAGTGATCCGGGACAGGGATATGGCTACACCTTC. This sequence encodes CAISDPGQGYGYTF.

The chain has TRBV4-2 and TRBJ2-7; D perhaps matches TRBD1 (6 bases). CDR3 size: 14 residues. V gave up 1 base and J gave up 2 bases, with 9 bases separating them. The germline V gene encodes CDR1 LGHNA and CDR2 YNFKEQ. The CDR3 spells CASSQVGGTYEQYF. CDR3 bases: TGTGCCAGCAGCCAAGTAGGGGGAACCTACGAGCAGTACTTC.

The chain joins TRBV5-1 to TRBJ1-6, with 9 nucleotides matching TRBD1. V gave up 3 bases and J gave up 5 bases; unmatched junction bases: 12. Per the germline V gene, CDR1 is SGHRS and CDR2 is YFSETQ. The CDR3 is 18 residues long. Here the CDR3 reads CASSSRPGQGGDNSPLHF. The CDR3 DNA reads TGCGCCAGCAGCTCAAGGCCGGGACAGGGAGGAGATAATTCACCCCTCCACTTT.

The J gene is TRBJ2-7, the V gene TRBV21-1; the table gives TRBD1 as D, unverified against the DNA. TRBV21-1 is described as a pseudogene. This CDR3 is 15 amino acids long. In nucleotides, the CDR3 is TGTGCCAGCAGCAAAGGTGGGGGCTCACACTACGAGCAGTACTTC. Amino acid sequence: CASSKGGGSHYEQYF.

The CDR3 DNA follows: TGCGCCAGCAGCGCCGGGACAAGTGACTATGGCTACACCTTC. It specifies CASSAGTSDYGYTF. The V gene is TRBV5-1, the J gene TRBJ1-2, with D possibly matching TRBD1 (6 bases). CDR1 is SGHRS and CDR2 is YFSETQ in the germline V gene. Between the trimmed V and J ends, which lost 4 bases and 3 bases, there was a span of 13 bases. This CDR3 has 14 residues.

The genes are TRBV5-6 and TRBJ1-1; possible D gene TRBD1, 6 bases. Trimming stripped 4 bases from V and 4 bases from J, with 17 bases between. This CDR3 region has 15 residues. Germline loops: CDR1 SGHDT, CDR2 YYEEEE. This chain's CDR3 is CASSPPWGATTEAFF. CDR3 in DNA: TGTGCCAGCAGCCCCCCTTGGGGGGCGACCACTGAAGCTTTCTTT.

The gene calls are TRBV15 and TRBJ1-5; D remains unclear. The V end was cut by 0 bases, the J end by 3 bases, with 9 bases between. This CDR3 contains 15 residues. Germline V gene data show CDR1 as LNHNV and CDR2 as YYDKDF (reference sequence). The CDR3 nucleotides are TGTGCCACCAGCAGAGATAAAGGGTACAATCAGCCCCAGCATTTT. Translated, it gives CATSRDKGYNQPQHF.

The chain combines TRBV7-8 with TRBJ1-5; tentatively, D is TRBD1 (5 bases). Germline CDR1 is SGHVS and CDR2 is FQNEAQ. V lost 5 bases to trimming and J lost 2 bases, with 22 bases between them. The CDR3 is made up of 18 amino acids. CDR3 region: CASSPLTGALAGNQPQHF. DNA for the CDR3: TGTGCCAGCAGCCCATTAACCGGGGCCTTGGCGGGCAATCAGCCCCAGCATTTT.

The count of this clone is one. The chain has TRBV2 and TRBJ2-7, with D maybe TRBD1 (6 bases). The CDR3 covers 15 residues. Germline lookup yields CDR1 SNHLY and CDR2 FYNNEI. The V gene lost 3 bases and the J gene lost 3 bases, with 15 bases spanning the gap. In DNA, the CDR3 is TGTGCCAGCAGTGAGCGCACAGGGAAGTACTACGAGCAGTACTTC. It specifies CASSERTGKYYEQYF.

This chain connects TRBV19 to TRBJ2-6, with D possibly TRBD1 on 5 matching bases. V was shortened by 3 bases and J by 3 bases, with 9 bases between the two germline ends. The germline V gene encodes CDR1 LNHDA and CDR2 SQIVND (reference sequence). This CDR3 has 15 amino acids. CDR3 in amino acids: CASSMARVGANVLTF. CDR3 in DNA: TGTGCCAGTAGTATGGCCAGGGTTGGGGCCAACGTCCTGACTTTC.

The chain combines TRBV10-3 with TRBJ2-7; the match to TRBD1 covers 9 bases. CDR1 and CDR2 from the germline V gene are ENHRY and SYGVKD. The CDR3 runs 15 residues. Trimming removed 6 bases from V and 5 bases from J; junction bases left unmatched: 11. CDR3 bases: TGTGCCATCAGGGACCCGGGACAGGGTGGCGACGAGCAGTACTTC. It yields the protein CAIRDPGQGGDEQYF.

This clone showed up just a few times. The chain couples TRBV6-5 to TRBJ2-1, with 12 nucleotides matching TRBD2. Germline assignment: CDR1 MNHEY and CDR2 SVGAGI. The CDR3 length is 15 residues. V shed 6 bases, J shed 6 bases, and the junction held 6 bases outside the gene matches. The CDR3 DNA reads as TGTGCCAGCAGCCTCACTAGCGGGGGGTTCAATGAGCAGTTCTTC. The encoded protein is CASSLTSGGFNEQFF.